This paragraph reports one TCR beta chain. The sample comes from a study of blood T cell repertoires in COVID-19. As for the study in general: The United States, Italy and Spain supplied acute and convalescent COVID-19 samples. PBMCs, B-cell-depleted T cells, or T cells provided the cDNA or gDNA that made up the material.

Trimming pared 3 bases from V and 3 bases from J, leaving 15 bases between. This CDR3 has 15 residues. Germline-derived CDR1 and CDR2 are LNHDA and SQIVND (reference sequence). In the authors' methods: It was from reference gene primer amplification that nucleated cell counts were estimated. The assay was immunoSEQ multiplex PCR, and TCRdb's table has in-frame clones only and misses some. The D gene and trimming were derived from the DNA, and the V and J assignments and clone size from that table. The sample holds roughly 70,000 clones, 89% seen once. The specimen sequenced was peripheral blood. This receptor was identified in an elderly man with acute or convalescent COVID-19. The genes are TRBV19 and TRBJ2-7, with D unresolved. The CDR3 is CASSMSAGGRYEQYF. CDR3 coding DNA: TGTGCCAGTAGTATGTCGGCAGGTGGGCGCTACGAGCAGTACTTC.